The following is a T cell receptor beta chain sequence with its context. Its antigen remains unknown. The sample belongs to a study of CXCR3-negative and CXCR3-positive naive CD8 T cells. Notes on the study in general: Similar TRBV-TRBJ gene usage was seen in naive CXCR3-negative and CXCR3-positive cells, but not in memory cells.

The authors prepared UMI-labeled TRB cDNA libraries by 5' RACE. From its re-call of the 5' RACE reads, TCRdb lists each CDR3 protein once, without DNA. The sample includes over 35,000 distinct CDR3 sequences. The germline gives CDR1 SGHAT, CDR2 FQNNGV. CDR3 size: 13 residues. CD45RO-CCR7+CD27+CD95- cells counted as naive CD8+ T cells. The sequence came from a human donor in good health. Some clones in this sample may be carry-over from other donors' samples. V gene TRBV11-2 combines with J gene TRBJ2-3. Sample: naive CXCR3- CD8+ T cells from blood. Sample subset: CD45RO-CCR7+CD27+CD95- naive CD8+ T cells lacking CXCR3 (TNR3-). This CDR3 reads CASSGGGSDTQYF.